The clone carrying this T cell receptor beta chain came up a few times. These data belong to a study of T cells after yellow fever vaccination. Study-wide background: Sorting of the EM, EMRA, CM and Tscm memory subsets was carried out using CD3, CD45RA, CCR7 and CD95.

This CDR3 is 16 amino acids long. Trimming took off 4 bases at V and 0 bases at J, with 13 bases between the two ends. Germline CDR1 and CDR2: LGHDT and YNNKEL (reference sequence). TCRdb redid the calling of the 5' RACE reads with MiXCR, one entry per CDR3 protein. The data show some 49,000 distinct CDR3 sequences, 5.5% to 8% seen once. Study outcomes and limitations: A large majority of primary-vaccination clones showed up again after the booster (about 96% CD4, almost 90% CD8). In FACS-sorted repertoires, abundant clonotypes from the bulk population could appear as contaminants. Among sorted memory subsets on day 0, almost all vaccine-responding clonotypes fell below detection.

The V call is TRBV3-1, the J call TRBJ1-3; D call uncertain. The clonotype was recovered from a man aged 25 to 45 who received the YFV17D yellow fever vaccine. The input for sequencing was PBMCs, either bulk or a sorted T-cell subset (CD4+, CD8+, memory, or dextramer-sorted; not recorded which), taken 45 days after the yellow fever booster vaccination. The CDR3 loop reads CASSLLGGNSGNTIYF. The CDR3 DNA reads as TGTGCCAGCAGCCTCCTAGGAGGGAACTCTGGAAACACCATATATTTT.